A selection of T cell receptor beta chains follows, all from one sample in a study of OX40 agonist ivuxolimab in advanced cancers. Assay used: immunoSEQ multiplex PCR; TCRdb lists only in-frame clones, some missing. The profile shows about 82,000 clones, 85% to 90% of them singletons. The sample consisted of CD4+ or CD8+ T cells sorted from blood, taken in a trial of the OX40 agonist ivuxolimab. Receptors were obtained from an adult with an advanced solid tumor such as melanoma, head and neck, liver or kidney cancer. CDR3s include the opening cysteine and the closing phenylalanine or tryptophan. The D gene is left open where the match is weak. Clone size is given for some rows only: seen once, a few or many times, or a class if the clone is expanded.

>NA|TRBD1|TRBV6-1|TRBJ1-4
TGTGCCAGCAGTGACGTTAGGGACAGGGGTGAAAAACTGTTTTTT
CASSDVRDRGEKLFF
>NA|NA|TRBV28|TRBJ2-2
TGTGCCAGCAGTTCGGTCTACGTGTTTTCCGGGGAGCTGTTTTTT
CASSSVYVFSGELFF
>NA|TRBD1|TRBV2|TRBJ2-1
TGTGCCGGGGGGACAGGGCACTACAATGAGCAGTTCTTC
CAGGTGHYNEQFF
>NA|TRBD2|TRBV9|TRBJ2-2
TGTGCCAGCAGCCCCAGAGCGGGGGCCGACACCGGGGAGCTGTTTTTT
CASSPRAGADTGELFF
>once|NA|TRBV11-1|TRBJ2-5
TGTGCCAGCAGCGACCGTCGCAGCCAAGAGACCCAGTACTTC
CASSDRRSQETQYF
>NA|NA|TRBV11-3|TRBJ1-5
TGTGCCAGCAGCTTGGTTAGGGGGTCATTGTGCAATCAGCCCCAGCATTTT
CASSLVRGSLCNQPQHF
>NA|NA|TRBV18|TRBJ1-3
TGTGCCAGCTCACCCTACGTGGGGGATCCTTTCTCTGGAAACACCATATATTTT
CASSPYVGDPFSGNTIYF
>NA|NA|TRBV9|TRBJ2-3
TGTGCCAGCAGCGTAAGGTTCCTAGTTTCGGATACGCAGTATTTT
CASSVRFLVSDTQYF
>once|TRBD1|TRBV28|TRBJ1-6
TGTGCCAGCAGCTTTGACAGGGGCTTTTGGGGCTCCTATAATTCACCCCTCCACTTT
CASSFDRGFWGSYNSPLHF
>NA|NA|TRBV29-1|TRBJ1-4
TGCAGCGCTAGGGACACCGACGGCGAAAAACTGTTTTTT
CSARDTDGEKLFF
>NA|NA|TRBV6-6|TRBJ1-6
TGTGCCAGCAAGGCAGTGAATTCACCCCTCCACTTT
CASKAVNSPLHF
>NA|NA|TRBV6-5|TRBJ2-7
TGTGCCAGCAGTAACGACGGGAGCTCCTACGAGCAGTACTTC
CASSNDGSSYEQYF
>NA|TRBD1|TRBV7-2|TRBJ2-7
TGTGCCAGCAGCTTAAGTTTAGGGACAGGGTTTCGGGAGCAGTACTTC
CASSLSLGTGFREQYF
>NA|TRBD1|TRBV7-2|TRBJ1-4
TGTGCCAGCAGCTTGACAGGGAGCCGTGAAAAACTGTTTTTT
CASSLTGSREKLFF
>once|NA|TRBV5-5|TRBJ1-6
TGTGCCAGCAGCTTGTGGGGGAGAAATTCACCCCTCCACTTT
CASSLWGRNSPLHF
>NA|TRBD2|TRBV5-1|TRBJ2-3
TGCGCCAGCAGCGCCGGGACTAGCGGGGGCACAGATACGCAGTATTTT
CASSAGTSGGTDTQYF
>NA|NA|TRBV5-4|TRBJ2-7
TGTGCCAGCAGCTTGGCCGGGACCGATGAGCAGTACTTC
CASSLAGTDEQYF
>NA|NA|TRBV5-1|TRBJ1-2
TGCGCCAGCAGCTTGGGTGTGGTAGGCTACACCTTC
CASSLGVVGYTF
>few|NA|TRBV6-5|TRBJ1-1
TGTGCCAGCAGTACCCCTCCCCGCGCTTTCTTT
CASSTPPRAFF
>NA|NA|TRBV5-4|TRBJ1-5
TGTGCCAGCAGACAACAGGGTAGCAATCAGCCCCAGCATTTT
CASRQQGSNQPQHF
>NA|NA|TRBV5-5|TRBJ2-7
TGTGCCAGCAGCTTGGTAACAAATACCTACGAGCAGTACTTC
CASSLVTNTYEQYF
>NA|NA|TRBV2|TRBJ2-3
TGTGCCGGAGTATCAAGGAGGGGAGGAGATACGCAGTATTTT
CAGVSRRGGDTQYF
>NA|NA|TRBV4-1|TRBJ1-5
TGCGCCAGCAGCCAAGGAGTGCTCTTAAGCAATCAGCCCCAGCATTTT
CASSQGVLLSNQPQHF
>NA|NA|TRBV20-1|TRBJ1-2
TGCAGTGCCTGGTCGGGGGTTGGCTACACCTTC
CSAWSGVGYTF
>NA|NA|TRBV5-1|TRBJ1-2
TGCGCCAGCAGCCCCTCCGACAGCACAGGAGGCTACACCTTC
CASSPSDSTGGYTF
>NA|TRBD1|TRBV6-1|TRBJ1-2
TGTGCCAGCAGTGCCGTCCCGGGACAGGGGCTTGGCTACACCTTC
CASSAVPGQGLGYTF
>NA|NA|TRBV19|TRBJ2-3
TGTGCCAGTAGTTCGGACCGCACAGATACGCAGTATTTT
CASSSDRTDTQYF
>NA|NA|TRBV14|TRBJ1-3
TGTGCCAGCAGCCGACCCAGCTCTGGAAACACCATATATTTT
CASSRPSSGNTIYF
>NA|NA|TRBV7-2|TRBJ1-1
TGTGCCAGCAGCCCCGGAGGTATTAACACTGAAGCTTTCTTT
CASSPGGINTEAFF
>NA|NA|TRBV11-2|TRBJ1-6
TGTGCCAGCAGCTTACAGCACTCACCCCTCCACTTT
CASSLQHSPLHF
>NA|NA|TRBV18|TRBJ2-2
TGTGCCAGCTCACCATCAACCGGGGAGCTGTTTTTT
CASSPSTGELFF
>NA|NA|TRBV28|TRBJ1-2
TGTGCCACCCCGGCGGCAGGGGTTCGGGACTATGGCTACACCTTC
CATPAAGVRDYGYTF
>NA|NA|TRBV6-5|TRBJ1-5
TGTGCCAGCAGATCACTACAGGGACGGGACCAGCCCCAGCATTTT
CASRSLQGRDQPQHF
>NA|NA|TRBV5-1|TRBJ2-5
TGCGCCAGCAGCTTGGCCAGGGAGAGCATAGAGACCCAGTACTTC
CASSLARESIETQYF
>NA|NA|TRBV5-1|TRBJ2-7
TGCGCCAGCAGCCCGCGGCCCGAAAGCTCCTACGAGCAGTACTTC
CASSPRPESSYEQYF
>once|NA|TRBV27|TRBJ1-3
TGTGCCAGCAGTTCCCGGAGCTCTGGAAACACCATATATTTT
CASSSRSSGNTIYF
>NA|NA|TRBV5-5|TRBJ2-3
TGTGCCAGCAGCTTGGACGGGGGAGGCACAGATACGCAGTATTTT
CASSLDGGGTDTQYF
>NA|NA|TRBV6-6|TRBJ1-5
TGTGCCGGGAACAGGGATAGCAATCAGCCCCAGCATTTT
CAGNRDSNQPQHF
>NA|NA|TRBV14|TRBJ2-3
TGTGCCAGCAGCCAATCCACGTGGGATACGCAGTATTTT
CASSQSTWDTQYF
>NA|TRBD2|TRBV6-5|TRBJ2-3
TGTGCCAGCAGGGAAACTAGCGGATACACAGATACGCAGTATTTT
CASRETSGYTDTQYF
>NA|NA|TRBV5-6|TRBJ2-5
TGTGCCAGCAGCCTCCAAGAGACCCAGTACTTC
CASSLQETQYF
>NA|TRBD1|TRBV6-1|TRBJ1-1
TGTGCCAGCAGTGCCAACAGGGGAGTCAGCACTGAAGCTTTCTTT
CASSANRGVSTEAFF
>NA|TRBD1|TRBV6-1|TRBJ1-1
TGTGCCAGCACCGAGACAGGGCTGAACACTGAAGCTTTCTTT
CASTETGLNTEAFF
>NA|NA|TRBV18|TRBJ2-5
TGTGCCAGCTCCCCCTCTGGGGAGACCCAGTACTTC
CASSPSGETQYF
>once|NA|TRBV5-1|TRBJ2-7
TGCGCCAGCAGCGGCGGAAACGTTGGGGGAAGCTACGAGCAGTACTTC
CASSGGNVGGSYEQYF
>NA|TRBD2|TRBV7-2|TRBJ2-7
TGTGCCAGCAGCTTAACAAGCGGGGCGACCTACGAGCAGTACTTC
CASSLTSGATYEQYF
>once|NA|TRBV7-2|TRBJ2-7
TGTGCCAGCAGCTTCGACCGACAGGCCTGGGAGTTCAACGAGCAGTACTTC
CASSFDRQAWEFNEQYF